The 10 T cell receptor beta chains presented below share a single source sample, sequenced in a study of blood T cell repertoires in COVID-19. Clones were sequenced by immunoSEQ multiplex PCR, and TCRdb holds only the in-frame ones, with some missing. The table lists about 130,000 clones, roughly 82% of them singletons. Sequenced input: peripheral blood. The receptors were gathered from a human donor in a cohort sampled during active COVID-19.

This chain links TRBV11-2 with TRBJ2-1, with D possibly TRBD2 on 6 matching bases. The CDR3 runs to 14 residues. V lost 6 bases to trimming and J lost 4 bases, with 13 bases between them. Germline V gene sequence: CDR1 SGHAT, CDR2 FQNNGV. This chain's CDR3 is CASSGGTAYNEQFF. The CDR3, as DNA: TGTGCCAGCAGTGGAGGGACCGCTTACAATGAGCAGTTCTTC.

This clone was counted a single time. This chain links TRBV11-2 with TRBJ2-6; the D gene is possibly TRBD1 (6 bases). This CDR3 spans 19 amino acids. Germline loops: CDR1 SGHAT, CDR2 FQNNGV. Trimming removed 0 bases at V and 0 bases at J, with 15 bases between. The CDR3 DNA sequence: TGTGCCAGCAGCTTAGAGGGGGCTGCCATGGTCTCTGGGGCCAACGTCCTGACTTTC. Translated, it gives CASSLEGAAMVSGANVLTF. Complete variable domain (other parts from reference TRBV11-2 and TRBJ2-6): EAGVAQSPRYKIIEKRQSVAFWCNPISGHATLYWYQQILGQGPKLLIQFQNNGVVDDSQLPKDRFSAERLKGVDSTLKIQPAKLEDSAVYLCASSLEGAAMVSGANVLTFGAGSRLTVL.

V gene TRBV30 combines with J gene TRBJ1-1, with TRBD1 identical over 7 bases. The germline V gene encodes CDR1 GTSNPN and CDR2 SVGIG (reference sequence). This CDR3 has 14 amino acids. With V trimmed by 5 bases and J by 4 bases, 10 bases remained unmatched. The CDR3, as DNA: TGTGCCTGGGACAGGGAGGCCGGAAGCACTGAAGCTTTCTTT. Translation: CAWDREAGSTEAFF.

The chain has TRBV13 and TRBJ2-1, with D possibly matching TRBD1 (6 bases). Germline V CDR1 and CDR2: PRHDT, FYEKMQ (reference sequence). V gave up 1 base and J gave up 9 bases, with 10 bases separating them. CDR3 length: 13 residues. The CDR3 DNA sequence: TGTGCCAGCAGCTTAGAGAGGACAGCTGAGCAGTTCTTC. This encodes CASSLERTAEQFF.

There are a few counts of this clone. The V and J genes are TRBV11-2 and TRBJ2-7; 11 bases line up with TRBD2. This CDR3 spans 18 amino acids. Trimming at V came to 4 bases and at J to 7 bases, leaving 18 bases not matched to a gene. Germline V gene sequence: CDR1 SGHAT, CDR2 FQNNGV. The CDR3: CASSSSRLAGPSFLEQYF. CDR3 nucleotide sequence: TGTGCCAGCAGCTCTTCGAGACTAGCGGGGCCCAGCTTTCTAGAGCAGTACTTC.

The chain is built from TRBV7-2 and TRBJ2-7; 8 nucleotides line up with TRBD1. The ends lost 3 bases at V and 5 bases at J; junction bases unmatched: 6. CDR3 length: 14 amino acids. The germline CDR1 and CDR2 sequences are SGHTA and FQGNSA. The CDR3 loop reads CASSLGQATNEQYF. The CDR3 DNA follows: TGTGCCAGCAGCTTGGGACAGGCGACCAACGAGCAGTACTTC.

The chain carries TRBV5-1 and TRBJ2-5, with D uncertain. The V end was cut by 0 bases, the J end by 5 bases, with 14 bases between. CDR1 is SGHRS, CDR2 YFSETQ, per germline. CDR3 length equals 15 residues. The CDR3 bases are TGCGCCAGCAGCTTGGTCGGCGCGGTTGGGGAGACCCAGTACTTC. The encoded protein is CASSLVGAVGETQYF. Filled out from reference TRBV5-1 and TRBJ2-5, the complete variable domain reads KAGVTQTPRYLIKTRGQQVTLSCSPISGHRSVSWYQQTPGQGLQFLFEYFSETQRNKGNFPGRFSGRQFSNSRSEMNVSTLELGDSALYLCASSLVGAVGETQYFGPGTRLLVL.

A few counts support this clone. The V call is TRBV7-9, the J call TRBJ1-4; 9 bases are shared with TRBD1. Germline V lookup: CDR1 SEHNR, CDR2 FQNEAQ (reference sequence). With 4 bases clipped from V and 6 bases from J, the junction kept 6 bases outside the gene matches. The CDR3 runs to 15 residues. The CDR3 sequence: CASSSWTGDDEKLFF. CDR3 bases: TGTGCCAGCAGCTCCTGGACAGGGGATGATGAAAAACTGTTTTTT.

V and J are TRBV14 and TRBJ2-2; 7 positions agree with TRBD1. J was trimmed by 5 bases and V by 6 bases; bases with no gene match: 6. Germline CDR1 and CDR2: SGHDN and FVKESK. This CDR3 is built from 14 residues. The CDR3 here is CASRRDRATGELFF. The CDR3 bases are TGTGCCAGCAGACGCGACAGGGCGACCGGGGAGCTGTTTTTT.

This clone was picked up one time. The chain has TRBV29-1 and TRBJ2-1; tentatively, D is TRBD2 (6 bases). This CDR3 has 16 residues. Per the germline V gene, CDR1 is SQVTM and CDR2 is ANQGSEA. CDR3 sequence reads: CSSWDWDSKVGNEQFF. The CDR3, as DNA: TGCAGTTCATGGGACTGGGATAGCAAGGTGGGCAATGAGCAGTTCTTC.